Presented here are 7 T cell receptor beta chains from one specimen sequenced in a study of blood T cell repertoires in COVID-19. Sequenced by immunoSEQ multiplex PCR; TCRdb stores in-frame clones only, minus some. The profile shows 50,000 to 70,000 clones, under 80% of them singletons. The sequencing sample was made of PBMCs or T cells enriched from blood (not recorded which). The source is a woman between 55 and 75 years old who had been exposed to COVID-19.

This clone came up a few times. The chain recombines TRBV20-1 with TRBJ1-2; no clear D. The CDR3 totals 11 residues. Germline V gene data show CDR1 as DFQATT and CDR2 as SNEGSKA (reference sequence). The CDR3, as DNA: TGCAGAATCGGGGAAGACTATGGCTACACCTTC. Protein product: CRIGEDYGYTF.

J is TRBJ1-1 and V is TRBV5-5; D not certain. The CDR3 has 15 amino acids. Germline V lookup: CDR1 SGHKS, CDR2 YYEKEE (reference sequence). V was pared by 5 bases and J by 0 bases, with 14 bases between. The CDR3 spells CASSLFDFMNTEAFF. The CDR3, as DNA: TGTGCCAGCAGTCTTTTCGACTTCATGAACACTGAAGCTTTCTTT.

This chain uses TRBV27 with TRBJ1-1, with D unclear. V was trimmed by 1 base and J by 4 bases, leaving 7 bases between them. The CDR3 has 13 residues. From germline, CDR1 is MNHEY and CDR2 SMNVEV (reference sequence). This CDR3 reads CASSLYQSTEAFF. The CDR3 DNA sequence: TGTGCCAGCAGTTTATACCAGTCCACTGAAGCTTTCTTT.

CDR3 DNA sequence: TGTGCCAGCGAGAGACTAGCGGGAGGGTACGAGCAGTACTTC. This codes for CASERLAGGYEQYF. The V gene is TRBV6-5, the J gene TRBJ2-7; 14 nucleotides align to TRBD2. The germline gives CDR1 MNHEY, CDR2 SVGAGI. J was trimmed by 4 bases and V by 8 bases; bases with no gene match: 4. This CDR3 spans 14 amino acids.

This clone was recorded once. J is TRBJ2-3 and V is TRBV10-1; no clear D gene. CDR3 size: 13 residues. CDR1 WNHNN and CDR2 SYGVQD come from the germline V gene (reference sequence). V dropped 4 bases and J dropped 4 bases, with 9 bases sitting between them. The CDR3 region is CASSALSPDTQYF. CDR3 DNA sequence: TGCGCCAGCAGTGCCCTAAGTCCAGATACGCAGTATTTT.

This chain links TRBV7-9 with TRBJ2-1, with TRBD2 as a possible D gene (5 bases). V was pared by 1 base and J by 1 base, with 8 bases between. The CDR3 sequence is 15 residues long. Germline CDR1 is SEHNR and CDR2 is FQNEAQ (reference sequence). The CDR3 sequence is CASSLDGVSYNEQFF. CDR3 nucleotide sequence: TGTGCCAGCAGCTTAGACGGGGTTTCCTACAATGAGCAGTTCTTC.

The chain is built from TRBV11-2 and TRBJ2-1, with unresolved D. Germline-derived CDR1 and CDR2 are SGHAT and FQNNGV. The CDR3 loop spans 12 amino acids. With 5 bases removed from V and 10 bases from J, the gap between germline ends came to 12 bases. CDR3 in amino acids: CASSTPGREQFF. The CDR3 DNA is TGTGCCAGCAGCACGCCAGGTAGAGAGCAGTTCTTC.